This T cell receptor beta chain originates from a study of identical twins. The study's findings and limits: The analysis was cross-sectional rather than longitudinal within donors. For out-of-frame alpha sequences shared by twins, low generation probability was in excess.

V gave up 3 bases and J gave up 2 bases; unmatched junction bases: 10. The germline gives CDR1 LGHNA, CDR2 YNFKEQ. This CDR3 contains 17 residues. cDNA carried unique molecular identifiers, and a universal primer site was added by template switching. TCRdb independently ran MiXCR on the 5' RACE reads; one entry per CDR3 protein. Of around 220,000 distinct CDR3 sequences detected, around an eighth appear once; the ten largest clones hold 8.8%. This clonotype was observed at least ten times. The antigen is undetermined. This rearrangement joins TRBV4-2 to TRBJ1-2, with 9 bases fitting TRBD1. The sequence was collected from a woman aged 18-35 years in good health. The sequencing input was memory (CD45RO+) T cells sorted from blood. The CDR3 DNA is TGTGCCAGCAGCCAGGACCTGGGGACAGGGAAAAACTATGGCTACACCTTC. It specifies CASSQDLGTGKNYGYTF.